The T cell receptor beta chain described here comes from a study of OX40 agonist ivuxolimab in advanced cancers. Study-wide background: The dose-escalation group included hepatocellular carcinoma, melanoma, renal cell carcinoma and head and neck cancer.

There are 14 residues in the CDR3. Germline assignment: CDR1 ENHRY and CDR2 SYGVKD. Trimming took 8 bases from V and 2 from J, leaving 16 bases between them. At baseline, cycle 4 day 1, and cycle 7 day 1, blood was sampled. TCRdb keeps only in-frame clones here, not all; method: immunoSEQ multiplex PCR. Here the sample spans around 150,000 clones, approximately 94% being singletons. The chain joins TRBV10-3 to TRBJ2-7, with D hard to call. The starting material was CD4+ or CD8+ T cells sorted from blood, obtained in a trial of the OX40 agonist ivuxolimab. This clonotype originated in an adult with an advanced solid tumor such as melanoma, head and neck, liver or kidney cancer. The CDR3, as DNA: TGTGCCATCGGTCAGGACGCCAAGCCCTACGAGCAGTACTTC. It yields the protein CAIGQDAKPYEQYF.